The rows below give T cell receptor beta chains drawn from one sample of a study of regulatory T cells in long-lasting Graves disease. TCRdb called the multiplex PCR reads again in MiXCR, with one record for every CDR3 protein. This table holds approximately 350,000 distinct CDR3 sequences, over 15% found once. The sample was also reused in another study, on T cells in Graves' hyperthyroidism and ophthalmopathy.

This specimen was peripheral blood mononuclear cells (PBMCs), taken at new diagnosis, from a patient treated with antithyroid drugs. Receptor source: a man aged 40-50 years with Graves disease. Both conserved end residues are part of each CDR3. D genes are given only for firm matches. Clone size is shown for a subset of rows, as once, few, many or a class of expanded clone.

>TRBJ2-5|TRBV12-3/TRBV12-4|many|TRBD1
TGTGCCAGCAACGAAGGACAGGGAAGGACAGAGACCCAGTACTTC
CASNEGQGRTETQYF
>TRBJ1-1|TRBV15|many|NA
TGTGCCACCAGCAGAGTACCTCTCACTGAAGCTTTCTTT
CATSRVPLTEAFF
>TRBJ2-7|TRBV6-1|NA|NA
TGTGCCAGCAGGCCCCCCTTTAGGTCGGGCCCCCGGAGCTCCTACGAGCAGTACTTC
CASRPPFRSGPRSSYEQYF
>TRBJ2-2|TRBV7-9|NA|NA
TGTGCCAGCAGCTCGGCGGGACCCTGGGCGGGGCGGAACACGAACACCGGGGAGCTGTTTTTT
CASSSAGPWAGRNTNTGELFF
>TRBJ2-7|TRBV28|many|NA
TGTGCCAGCAGTTCTATAAACCGGGTCCCCTACGAGCAGTACTTC
CASSSINRVPYEQYF
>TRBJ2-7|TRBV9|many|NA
TGTGCCAGCAGCGAGGGGGGAACCTACGAGCAGTACTTC
CASSEGGTYEQYF
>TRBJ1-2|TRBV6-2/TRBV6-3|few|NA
TGTGCCAGCAGTTCGGGACTGGACAGCGACTATGGCTACACCTTC
CASSSGLDSDYGYTF
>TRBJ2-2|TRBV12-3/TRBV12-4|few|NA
TGTGCCAGCAGTCCAGGACTTTGGGCAGGGGAGCTGTTTTTT
CASSPGLWAGELFF
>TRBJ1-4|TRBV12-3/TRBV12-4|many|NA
TGTGCCAGCAGTTTAGGGATCGGACAGATTAATGAAAAACTGTTTTTT
CASSLGIGQINEKLFF
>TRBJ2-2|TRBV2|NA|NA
TGTGCCAGCAAAGAGAGCACCGGGGAGCTGTTTTTT
CASKESTGELFF
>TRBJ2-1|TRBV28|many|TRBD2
TGTGCCAGCAGTCCTGCCGGGGCGGGGGTGTACAATGAGCAGTTCTTC
CASSPAGAGVYNEQFF
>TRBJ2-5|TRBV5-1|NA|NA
TGCGCCAGCAGCCCGGCTTTCCCAGGGTTAGAGACCCAGTACTTC
CASSPAFPGLETQYF
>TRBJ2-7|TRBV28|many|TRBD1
TGTGCCAGCAATCCCGGTCCGGGACAGGGTAACGAGCAGTACTTC
CASNPGPGQGNEQYF
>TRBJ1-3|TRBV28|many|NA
TGTGCCAGCACCGGGACACTCGGAAACACCATATATTTT
CASTGTLGNTIYF
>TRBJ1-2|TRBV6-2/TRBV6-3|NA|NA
TGTGCCAGCAGGGTAGACCGCCCCGGAGGGGATGGCTACACCTTC
CASRVDRPGGDGYTF
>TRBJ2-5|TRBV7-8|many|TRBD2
TGTGCCAGCAGCTGGACTAGCGGGGGGGTTGTGACCCAGTACTTC
CASSWTSGGVVTQYF
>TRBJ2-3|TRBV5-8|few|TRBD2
TGTGCCACCCCGAGCGGGGGGGATCAAGATACGCAGTATTTT
CATPSGGDQDTQYF
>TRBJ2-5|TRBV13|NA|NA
TGTGCCAGTAGCTTCTTGGCGGCCCAAGAGACCCAGTACTTC
CASSFLAAQETQYF
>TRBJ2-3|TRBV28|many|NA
TGTGCCACCCTAGGTTACACAGATACGCAGTATTTT
CATLGYTDTQYF
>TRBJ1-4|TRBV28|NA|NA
TGTGCCAGCAACGGGGGGATTAATGAAAAACTGTTTTTT
CASNGGINEKLFF
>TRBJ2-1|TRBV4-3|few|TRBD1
TGCGCCAGCAGCAATCGGGACAGGGGTTACAATGAGCAGTTCTTC
CASSNRDRGYNEQFF
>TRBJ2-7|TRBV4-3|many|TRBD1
TGCGCCAGCAGCCAAGATCCGGGGACAGGGTCCCACGAGCAGTACTTC
CASSQDPGTGSHEQYF
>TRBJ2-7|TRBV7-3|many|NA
TGTGCCAGCAGCCGTTATAGGTGGCCCTACGAGCAGTACTTC
CASSRYRWPYEQYF
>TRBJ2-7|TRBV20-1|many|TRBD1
TGCAGTGCTGTACAGGGGGCGCAACCGACCGAGCAGTACTTC
CSAVQGAQPTEQYF
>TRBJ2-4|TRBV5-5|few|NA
TGTGCCAGCAGCTTGATGTCAGGGTGGGCCAAAAACATTCAGTACTTC
CASSLMSGWAKNIQYF
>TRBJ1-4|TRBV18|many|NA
TGTGCCAGCTCACCAGAGCTAGCTAATGAAAAACTGTTTTTT
CASSPELANEKLFF
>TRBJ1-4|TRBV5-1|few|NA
TGCGCCAGCAGCCGAGGACAAATTAATGAAAAACTGTTTTTT
CASSRGQINEKLFF
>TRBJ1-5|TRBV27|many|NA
TGTGCCAGCAGTTCCAGTCCCTGGCAGCCCCAGCATTTT
CASSSSPWQPQHF
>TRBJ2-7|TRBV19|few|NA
TGTGCCAGTAGTTCAGTGGCGGGCTCCTACGAGCAGTACTTC
CASSSVAGSYEQYF
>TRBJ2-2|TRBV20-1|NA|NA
TGCAGTGCCACCGGGACGAACACCGGGGAGCTGTTTTTT
CSATGTNTGELFF
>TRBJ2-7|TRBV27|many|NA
TGTGCCAGCAGTTTAAGGGGGAGGTACTACGAGCAGTACTTC
CASSLRGRYYEQYF
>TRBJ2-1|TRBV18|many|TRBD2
TGTGCCAGCTCACCCCTCTTAGCGGGGAAGGGCAATGAGCAGTTCTTC
CASSPLLAGKGNEQFF
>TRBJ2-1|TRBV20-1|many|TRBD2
TGCAGTGCTTGCTGCGGGACTAGCGGGGGGGCCAATGAGCAGTTCTTC
CSACCGTSGGANEQFF
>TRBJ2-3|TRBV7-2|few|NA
TGTGCCAGCAGCTTAATAGGGGGTGGCACAGATACGCAGTATTTT
CASSLIGGGTDTQYF
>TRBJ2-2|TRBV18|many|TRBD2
TGTGCCAGCTCACCAACTAGCGGGAACACCGGGGAGCTGTTTTTT
CASSPTSGNTGELFF
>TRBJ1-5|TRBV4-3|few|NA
TGCGCCAGCAGCCAAGATCACCGTGGTGGCAATCAGCCCCAGCATTTT
CASSQDHRGGNQPQHF
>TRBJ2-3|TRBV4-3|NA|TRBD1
TGCGCCAGCAGCTTGGGACAGGAGAACCCAGATACGCAGTATTTT
CASSLGQENPDTQYF
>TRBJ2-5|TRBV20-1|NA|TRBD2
TGCAGTGCTAGCGGACTAGCGGGGGCCCCCCAAGAGACCCAGTACTTC
CSASGLAGAPQETQYF
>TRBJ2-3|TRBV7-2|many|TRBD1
TGTGCCAGCAGCTTAGAGCAGACAGGGGTAGGGTATTTT
CASSLEQTGVGYF
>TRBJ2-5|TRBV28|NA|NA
TGTGCCAGCAGAAGAGGTGGGAGAGAGACCCAGTACTTC
CASRRGGRETQYF
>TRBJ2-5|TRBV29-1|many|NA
TGCAGCGTCGACCCAGGGTTTGAGACCCAGTACTTC
CSVDPGFETQYF
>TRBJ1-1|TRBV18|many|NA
TGTGCCAGCTCACCACCGGGTAGGCAGAACACTGAAGCTTTCTTT
CASSPPGRQNTEAFF
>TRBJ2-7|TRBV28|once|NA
TGTGCCAGCCGAAAACGGGATAACTCCTACGAGCAGTACTTC
CASRKRDNSYEQYF
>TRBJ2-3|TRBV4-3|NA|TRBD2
TGCGCCAGCAGCCTGACTAGCGGGAGGGTAGATACGCAGTATTTT
CASSLTSGRVDTQYF
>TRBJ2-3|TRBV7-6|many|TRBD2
TGTGCCAGCAGCTTGTCCTATAGCGGGGGGGGTTTGGATACGCAGTATTTT
CASSLSYSGGGLDTQYF
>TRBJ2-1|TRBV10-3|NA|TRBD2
TGTGCCATCAGTGAGACTAGCGCCAACTACAATGAGCAGTTCTTC
CAISETSANYNEQFF